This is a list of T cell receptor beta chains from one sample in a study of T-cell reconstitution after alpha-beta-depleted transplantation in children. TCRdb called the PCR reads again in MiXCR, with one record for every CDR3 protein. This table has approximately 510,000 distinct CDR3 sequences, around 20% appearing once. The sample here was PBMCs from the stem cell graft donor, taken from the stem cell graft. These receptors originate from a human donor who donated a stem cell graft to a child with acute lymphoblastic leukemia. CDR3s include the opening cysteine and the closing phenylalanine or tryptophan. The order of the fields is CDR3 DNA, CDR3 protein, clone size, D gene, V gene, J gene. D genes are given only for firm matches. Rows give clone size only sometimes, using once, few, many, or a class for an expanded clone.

TGCAGTGCTAGACAATTGGACGAGCAGTACTTC	CSARQLDEQYF	once	-	TRBV20-1	TRBJ2-7
TGTGCCAGCGGGTCTGAGCAGTTCTTC	CASGSEQFF	few	-	TRBV12-3/TRBV12-4	TRBJ2-1
TGTGCCAGCAGTGAAGCAAGGTTTGGTCAGTTCTTC	CASSEARFGQFF	-	-	TRBV6-1	TRBJ2-1
TGCGCCAGCAGCTCGACCCTAGCGGGAGGGCTCAATGAGCAGTTCTTC	CASSSTLAGGLNEQFF	few	TRBD2	TRBV5-1	TRBJ2-1
TGTGCCAGCAGCCCCCGACAGGGCGGGCAGTTCTTC	CASSPRQGGQFF	-	TRBD1	TRBV5-6	TRBJ2-1
TGTGCCAGCAGCCGAGAAGGGGGAGCAACTAATGAAAAACTGTTTTTT	CASSREGGATNEKLFF	-	-	TRBV6-1	TRBJ1-4
TGCAGTGCTAGAGCTTCGAGTCTCCATGGCTACACCTTC	CSARASSLHGYTF	-	-	TRBV20-1	TRBJ1-2
TGTGCCAGCAGTGCGCCTAGCGCCGCCTACGAGCAGTACTTC	CASSAPSAAYEQYF	few	-	TRBV7-9	TRBJ2-7
TGCGCCAGCAGTGTACTAGCGGGAGAGGGTACGCAGTATTTT	CASSVLAGEGTQYF	-	TRBD2	TRBV10-1	TRBJ2-3
TGTGCCAGCAGCGCGAAGCCGGGACTAGCGGTGGTTGGATGCTACAATGAGCAGTTCTTC	CASSAKPGLAVVGCYNEQFF	-	TRBD2	TRBV11-2	TRBJ2-1
TGTGCCAGCAGCCCGGAATCCCACAGAAGCAATCAGCCCCAGCATTTT	CASSPESHRSNQPQHF	-	-	TRBV4-2	TRBJ1-5
TGTGCCAGCAGCCCAGACCTAGCGGGGTGGTTTGAGCAGTTCTTC	CASSPDLAGWFEQFF	-	TRBD2	TRBV11-2	TRBJ2-1
TGTGCCAGCAGTATGGGGGCCCTCCAAGCGGAGACCCAGTACTTC	CASSMGALQAETQYF	-	-	TRBV6-1	TRBJ2-5
TGCAGTGCTAGAGAGGGAGCGGGCGTCGGGGAGCTGTTTTTT	CSAREGAGVGELFF	few	-	TRBV20-1	TRBJ2-2
TGCGCCAGCAGGTTTACTAGCGGGTTAAATGAGCAGTTCTTC	CASRFTSGLNEQFF	-	TRBD2	TRBV5-1	TRBJ2-1
TGTGCCAGCAGCCAAGTCTCTGCTGGAAACACCATATATTTT	CASSQVSAGNTIYF	-	-	TRBV3-1	TRBJ1-3
TGTGCCAGCAGGAGGGGGAGGGATTCTGGGGCCAACGTCCTGACTTTC	CASRRGRDSGANVLTF	-	-	TRBV27	TRBJ2-6
TGCGCCAGCAGCCAAGATCGGGCAGGGGGCACCTATGGCTACACCTTC	CASSQDRAGGTYGYTF	many	TRBD1	TRBV4-1	TRBJ1-2
TGTGCCAGCATCCGAAGTGTTGGAGAGACCCAGTACTTC	CASIRSVGETQYF	-	-	TRBV25-1	TRBJ2-5
TGTGCCAGCAGTTTAGCGGGGATCCGGGGGCAAAAGGACACTGAAGCTTTCTTT	CASSLAGIRGQKDTEAFF	-	-	TRBV12-3/TRBV12-4	TRBJ1-1
TGTGCCAGCAACTACCTAGCGGGAGGGGGCGGCGAGCAGTACTTC	CASNYLAGGGGEQYF	-	TRBD2	TRBV6-1	TRBJ2-7
TGTGCCAGCAGCGCGGACGACCCCTCCTATGGCTACACCTTC	CASSADDPSYGYTF	-	-	TRBV9	TRBJ1-2
TGTGCCAGCAGCAAAGGGCGAAAGACTAGCCCTAACACCGGGGAGCTGTTTTTT	CASSKGRKTSPNTGELFF	few	-	TRBV21-1	TRBJ2-2
TGTGCCAGCAGTTTAGGCGGGACTTTGAACACTGAAGCTTTCTTT	CASSLGGTLNTEAFF	-	-	TRBV12-3/TRBV12-4	TRBJ1-1
TGTGCCAGTAGTATTGCTTCCACCGGGGAGCTGTTTTTT	CASSIASTGELFF	few	-	TRBV19	TRBJ2-2
TGTGCCAGCAGCCTCTACCGAGCTTTACCGGGACTAGCGGGAGGGTACGAGCAGTACTTC	CASSLYRALPGLAGGYEQYF	few	TRBD2	TRBV6-2/TRBV6-3	TRBJ2-7
TGTGCCAGCAGTTTTGGCGCCGGGGAGCTGTTTTTT	CASSFGAGELFF	many	-	TRBV12-3/TRBV12-4	TRBJ2-2
TGTGCCACCAGTTTAGGGTCGAGTGGTGATTATGAGCAGTTCTTC	CATSLGSSGDYEQFF	few	-	TRBV24-1	TRBJ2-1
TGTGCCAGCAGCTTGGCCCCGGGGGGCTATGGCTACACCTTC	CASSLAPGGYGYTF	-	-	TRBV5-5	TRBJ1-2
TGTGCCAGCACCGCTTTCGACAGGAAAGAAGCTTTCTTT	CASTAFDRKEAFF	-	-	TRBV6-1	TRBJ1-1
TGTGCCAGCAGCTTCCGGGGAGTAGGGACCGGGGAGCTGTTTTTT	CASSFRGVGTGELFF	once	-	TRBV7-8	TRBJ2-2
TGTGCCAGTAGTATCGGACAGGAGGGAAACGAGCAGTACTTC	CASSIGQEGNEQYF	few	-	TRBV19	TRBJ2-7
TGTGCCAGCAGCCAAGAAGTTCCTAGGCGCACAGCCTACGAGCAGTACTTC	CASSQEVPRRTAYEQYF	-	-	TRBV3-1	TRBJ2-7
TGTGCCAGCAGTTTTGGGGTTTCGGGCACTGAAGCTTTCTTT	CASSFGVSGTEAFF	-	-	TRBV27	TRBJ1-1
TGCGCCAGCAGCTCCCGTGTTCCCAGCTACGAGCAGTACTTC	CASSSRVPSYEQYF	-	-	TRBV5-1	TRBJ2-7
TGCAGTGCTAAGGGGGGGAGCGGACCCAATGAGCAGTTCTTC	CSAKGGSGPNEQFF	few	-	TRBV20-1	TRBJ2-1
TGCTGTGCTAGGCCCTACGACAGGGGGACAACCTATGGCTACACCTTC	CCARPYDRGTTYGYTF	-	TRBD1	TRBV20-1	TRBJ1-2